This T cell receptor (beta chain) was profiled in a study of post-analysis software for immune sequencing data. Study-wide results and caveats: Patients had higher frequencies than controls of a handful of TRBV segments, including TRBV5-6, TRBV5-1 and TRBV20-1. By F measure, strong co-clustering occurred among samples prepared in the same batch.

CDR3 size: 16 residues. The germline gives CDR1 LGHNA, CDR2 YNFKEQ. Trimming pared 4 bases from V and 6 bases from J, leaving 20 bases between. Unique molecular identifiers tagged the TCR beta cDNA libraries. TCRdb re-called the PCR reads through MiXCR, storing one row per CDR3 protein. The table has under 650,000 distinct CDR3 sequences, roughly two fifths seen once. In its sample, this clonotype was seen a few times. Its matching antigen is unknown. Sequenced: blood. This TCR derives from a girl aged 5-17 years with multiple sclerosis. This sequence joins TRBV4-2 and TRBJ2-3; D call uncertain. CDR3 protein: CASSPSGVGQLDTQYF. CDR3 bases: TGTGCCAGCAGCCCCTCGGGCGTCGGGCAATTGGATACGCAGTATTTT.